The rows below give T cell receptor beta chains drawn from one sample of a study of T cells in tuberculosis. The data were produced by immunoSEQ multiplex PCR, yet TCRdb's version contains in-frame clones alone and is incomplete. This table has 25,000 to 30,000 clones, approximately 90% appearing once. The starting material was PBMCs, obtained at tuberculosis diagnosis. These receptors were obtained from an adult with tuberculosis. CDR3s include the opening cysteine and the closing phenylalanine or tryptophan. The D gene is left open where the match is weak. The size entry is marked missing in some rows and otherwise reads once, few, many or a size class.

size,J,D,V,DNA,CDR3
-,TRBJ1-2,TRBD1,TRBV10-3,TGTGCCATCAGTGAGCCGGACAGGGGGCAGGGCTACACCTTC,CAISEPDRGQGYTF
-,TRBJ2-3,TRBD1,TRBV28,TGTGCCAGCAGTTATTGGTCCGACAGGGGCGATACGCAGTATTTT,CASSYWSDRGDTQYF
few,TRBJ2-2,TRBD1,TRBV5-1,TGCGCCAGCAGCCCAGGACAGGCCTACACCGGGGAGCTGTTTTTT,CASSPGQAYTGELFF
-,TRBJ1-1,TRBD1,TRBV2,TGTGCCAGCCCGCTGGGGACAGGGGGCGCAGCTTTCTTT,CASPLGTGGAAFF
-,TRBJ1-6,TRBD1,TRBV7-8,TGTGCCAGCAGCTTAGTGCGTAACGGGCTAAGACAGGGGGCTGTCTATAATTCACCCCTCCACTTT,CASSLVRNGLRQGAVYNSPLHF
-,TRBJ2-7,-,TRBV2,TGTGCCAGCATCCCAGGGGATGGGTACGAGCAGTACTTC,CASIPGDGYEQYF
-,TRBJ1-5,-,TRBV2,TGTGCCAGCGGTCCGCAGGGTCCTAGCAATCAGCCCCAGCATTTT,CASGPQGPSNQPQHF
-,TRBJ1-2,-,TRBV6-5,TGTGCCAGCAGTTACTCGGGGACAAACTATGGCTACACCTTC,CASSYSGTNYGYTF
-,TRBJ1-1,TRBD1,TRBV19,TGTGCCAGTAGTTTCCGACAGGGGGCGTCTGAAGCTTTCTTT,CASSFRQGASEAFF
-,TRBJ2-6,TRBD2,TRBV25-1,TGTGCCAGCAGTGGAATTCGGGGGGTTGGGGCCAACGTCCTGACTTTC,CASSGIRGVGANVLTF
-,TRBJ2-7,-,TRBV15,TGTGCCACCAGCAGAGTGGACAGTTTCTACGAGCAGTACTTC,CATSRVDSFYEQYF
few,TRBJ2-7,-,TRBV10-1,TGCGCCAGCAGTTACAGGGGGGGATACGAGCAGTACTTC,CASSYRGGYEQYF